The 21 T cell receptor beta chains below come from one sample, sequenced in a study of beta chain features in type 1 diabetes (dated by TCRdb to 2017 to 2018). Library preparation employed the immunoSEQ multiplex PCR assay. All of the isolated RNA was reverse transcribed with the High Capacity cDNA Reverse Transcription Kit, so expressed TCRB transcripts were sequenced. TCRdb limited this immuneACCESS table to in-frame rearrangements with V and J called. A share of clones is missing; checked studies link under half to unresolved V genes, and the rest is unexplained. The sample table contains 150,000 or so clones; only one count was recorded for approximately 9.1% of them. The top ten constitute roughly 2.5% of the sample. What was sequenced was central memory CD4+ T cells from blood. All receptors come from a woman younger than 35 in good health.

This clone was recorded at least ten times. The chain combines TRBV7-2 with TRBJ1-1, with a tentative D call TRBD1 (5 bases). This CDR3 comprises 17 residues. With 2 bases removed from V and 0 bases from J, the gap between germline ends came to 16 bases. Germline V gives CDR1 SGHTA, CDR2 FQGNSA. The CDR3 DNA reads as TGTGCCAGCAGCTTAACGGCCAGGGCCTCCCTGAACACTGAAGCTTTCTTT. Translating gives CASSLTARASLNTEAFF.

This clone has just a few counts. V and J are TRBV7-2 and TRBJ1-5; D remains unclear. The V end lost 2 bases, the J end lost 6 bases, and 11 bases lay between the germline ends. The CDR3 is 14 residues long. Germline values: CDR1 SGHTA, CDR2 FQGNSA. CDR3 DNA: TGTGCCAGCAGCTTAATCGGGTACGGTCAGCCCCAGCATTTT. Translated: CASSLIGYGQPQHF.

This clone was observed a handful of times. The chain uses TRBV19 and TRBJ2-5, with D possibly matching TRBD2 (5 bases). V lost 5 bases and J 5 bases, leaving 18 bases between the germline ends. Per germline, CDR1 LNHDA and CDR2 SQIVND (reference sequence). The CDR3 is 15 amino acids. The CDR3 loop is CASSAGLLLGETQYF. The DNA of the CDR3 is TGTGCCAGTAGTGCAGGACTCCTCTTGGGGGAGACCCAGTACTTC.

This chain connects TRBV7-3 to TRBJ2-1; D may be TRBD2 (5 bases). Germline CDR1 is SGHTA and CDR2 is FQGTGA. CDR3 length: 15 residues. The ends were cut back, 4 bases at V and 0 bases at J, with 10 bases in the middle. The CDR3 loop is CASSWGESSYNEQFF. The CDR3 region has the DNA TGTGCCAGCAGCTGGGGAGAGAGCTCCTACAATGAGCAGTTCTTC.

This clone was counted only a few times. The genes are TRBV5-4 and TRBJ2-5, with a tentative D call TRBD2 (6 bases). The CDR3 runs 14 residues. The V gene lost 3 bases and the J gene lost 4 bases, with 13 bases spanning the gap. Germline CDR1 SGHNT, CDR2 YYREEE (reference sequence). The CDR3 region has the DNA TGTGCCAGCAGCTCCCCGGGACTTCGAGAGACCCAGTACTTC. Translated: CASSSPGLRETQYF.

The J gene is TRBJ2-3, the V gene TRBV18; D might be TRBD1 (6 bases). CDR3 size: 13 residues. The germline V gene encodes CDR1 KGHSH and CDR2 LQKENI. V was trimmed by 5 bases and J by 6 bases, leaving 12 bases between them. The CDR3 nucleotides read TGTGCCAGCTCAGTGGACAGTTCCGATACGCAGTATTTT. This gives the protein CASSVDSSDTQYF.

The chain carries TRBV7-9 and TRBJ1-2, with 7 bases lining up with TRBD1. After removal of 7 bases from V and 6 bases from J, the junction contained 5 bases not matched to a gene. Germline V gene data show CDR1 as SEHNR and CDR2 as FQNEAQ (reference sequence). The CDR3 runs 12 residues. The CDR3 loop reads CASIRQGHGYTF. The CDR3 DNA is TGTGCCAGCATCCGACAGGGCCATGGCTACACCTTC.

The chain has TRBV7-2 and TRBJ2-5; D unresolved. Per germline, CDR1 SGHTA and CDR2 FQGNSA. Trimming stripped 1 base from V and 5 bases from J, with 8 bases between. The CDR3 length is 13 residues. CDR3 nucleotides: TGTGCCAGCAGCTTAGTCGCGCGGGAGACCCAGTACTTC. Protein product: CASSLVARETQYF.

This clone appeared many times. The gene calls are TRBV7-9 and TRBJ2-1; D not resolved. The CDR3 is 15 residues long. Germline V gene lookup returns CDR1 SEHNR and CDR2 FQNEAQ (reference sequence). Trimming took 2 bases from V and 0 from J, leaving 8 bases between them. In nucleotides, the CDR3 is TGTGCCAGCAGCTTACCGCTGAGCTCCTACAATGAGCAGTTCTTC. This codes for CASSLPLSSYNEQFF.

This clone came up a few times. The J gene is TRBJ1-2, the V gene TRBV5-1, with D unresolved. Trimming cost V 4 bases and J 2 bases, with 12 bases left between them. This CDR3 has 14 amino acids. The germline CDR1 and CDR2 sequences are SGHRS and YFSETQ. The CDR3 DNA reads TGCGCCAGCAGCCCCGACCCAGGCAACTATGGCTACACCTTC. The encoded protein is CASSPDPGNYGYTF.

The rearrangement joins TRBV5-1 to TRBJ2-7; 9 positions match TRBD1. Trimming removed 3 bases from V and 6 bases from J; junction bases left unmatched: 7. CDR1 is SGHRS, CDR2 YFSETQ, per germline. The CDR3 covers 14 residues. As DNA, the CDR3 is TGCGCCAGCAGCTCTCCGGGACAGGGAGGCGAGCAGTACTTC. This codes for CASSSPGQGGEQYF.

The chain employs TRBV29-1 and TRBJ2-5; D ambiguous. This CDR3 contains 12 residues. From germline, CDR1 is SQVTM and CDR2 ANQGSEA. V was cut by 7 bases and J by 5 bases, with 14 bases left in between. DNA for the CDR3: TGCAGCGGACTGGTCGTTAGGGAGACCCAGTACTTC. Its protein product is CSGLVVRETQYF.

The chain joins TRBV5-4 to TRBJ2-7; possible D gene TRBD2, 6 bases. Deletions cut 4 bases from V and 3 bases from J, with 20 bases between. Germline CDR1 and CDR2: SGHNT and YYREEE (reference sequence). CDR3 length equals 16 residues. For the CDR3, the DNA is TGTGCCAGCAGCCCCGGGGTAGCGGCAGGGAGCTACGAGCAGTACTTC. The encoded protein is CASSPGVAAGSYEQYF. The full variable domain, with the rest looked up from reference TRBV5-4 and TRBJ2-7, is ETGVTQSPTHLIKTRGQQVTLRCSSQSGHNTVSWYQQALGQGPQFIFQYYREEENGRGNFPPRFSGLQFPNYSSELNVNALELDDSALYLCASSPGVAAGSYEQYFGPGTRLTVT.

The CDR3 spells CASSLYGGESEKLFF. Here the CDR3 DNA reads TGCGCCAGCAGCTTGTACGGGGGAGAGAGCGAAAAACTGTTTTTT. The rearrangement uses TRBV5-1 and TRBJ1-4; D possibly corresponds to TRBD1 (5 bases). The germline V and J ends were trimmed by 1 base and 8 bases, with 15 bases remaining between them. The CDR3 is 15 residues long. The germline V gene encodes CDR1 SGHRS and CDR2 YFSETQ.

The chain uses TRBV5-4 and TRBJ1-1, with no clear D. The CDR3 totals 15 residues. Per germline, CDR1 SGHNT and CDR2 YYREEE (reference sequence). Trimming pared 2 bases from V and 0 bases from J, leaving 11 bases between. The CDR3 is CASSLGRGMNTEAFF. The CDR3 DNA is TGTGCCAGCAGCTTAGGGCGGGGTATGAACACTGAAGCTTTCTTT.

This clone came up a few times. CDR3 amino acids: CASSFGQGGYGYTF. The CDR3 nucleotides read TGTGCCAGCAGCTTTGGACAGGGCGGATATGGCTACACCTTC. This chain joins TRBV7-9 and TRBJ1-2; 8 bases map to TRBD1. The CDR3 has 14 amino acids. Germline V gene data show CDR1 as SEHNR and CDR2 as FQNEAQ (reference sequence). The ends lost 3 bases at V and 5 bases at J; junction bases unmatched: 5.

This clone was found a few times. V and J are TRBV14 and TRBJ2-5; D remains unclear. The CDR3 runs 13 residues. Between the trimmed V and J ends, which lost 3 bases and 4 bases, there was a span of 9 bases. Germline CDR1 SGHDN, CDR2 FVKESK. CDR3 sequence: CASSHPRGETQYF. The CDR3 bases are TGTGCCAGCAGCCACCCGAGAGGAGAGACCCAGTACTTC.

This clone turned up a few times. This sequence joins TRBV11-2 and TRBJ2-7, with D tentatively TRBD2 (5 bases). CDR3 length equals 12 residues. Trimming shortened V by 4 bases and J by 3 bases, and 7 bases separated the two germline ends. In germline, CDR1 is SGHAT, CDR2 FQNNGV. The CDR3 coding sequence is TGTGCCAGCAGCTACGGGGTCTACGAGCAGTACTTC. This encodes CASSYGVYEQYF.

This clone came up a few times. The CDR3 nucleotides are TGTGCCAGCAGCTTCGGGACTACCGGCACAGATACGCAGTATTTT. It translates to CASSFGTTGTDTQYF. This chain links TRBV11-2 with TRBJ2-3; 7 bases match TRBD2. J gave up 1 base and V 3 bases, and 4 bases lay outside the gene matches. The CDR3 length is 15 residues. Germline V lookup: CDR1 SGHAT, CDR2 FQNNGV. The whole variable domain, remainder taken from reference TRBV11-2 and TRBJ2-3, is EAGVAQSPRYKIIEKRQSVAFWCNPISGHATLYWYQQILGQGPKLLIQFQNNGVVDDSQLPKDRFSAERLKGVDSTLKIQPAKLEDSAVYLCASSFGTTGTDTQYFGPGTRLTVL.

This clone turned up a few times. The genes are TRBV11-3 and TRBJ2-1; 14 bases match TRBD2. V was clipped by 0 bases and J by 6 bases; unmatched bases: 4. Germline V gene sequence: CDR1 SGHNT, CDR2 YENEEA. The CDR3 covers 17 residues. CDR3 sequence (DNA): TGTGCCAGCAGCTTAGAGACTAGCGGGAGGGCGATCAATGAGCAGTTCTTC. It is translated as CASSLETSGRAINEQFF.

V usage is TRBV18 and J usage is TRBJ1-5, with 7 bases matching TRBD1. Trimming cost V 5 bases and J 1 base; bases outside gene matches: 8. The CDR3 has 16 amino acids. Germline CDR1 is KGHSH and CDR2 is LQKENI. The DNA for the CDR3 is TGTGCCAGCTCATCTTTACCGGGACAGAGCAATCAGCCCCAGCATTTT. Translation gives CASSSLPGQSNQPQHF.